This T cell receptor (beta chain) was captured in a study of T-cell memory formation after mild COVID-19 (dated by TCRdb to about 2021). Describing the broader study: TCR sequence clusters from the two donors were largely donor specific. The cohort comprised two young, previously healthy adult volunteers, one female and one male. Longitudinal TCRalpha and TCRbeta repertoire sequencing tracked T-cell clones expanding and contracting after mild COVID-19 in two donors. What the authors observed across the whole study: Some responding clones were detected in pre-infection memory, suggesting pre-existing cross-reactive memory T cells joined the SARS-CoV-2 response. SARS-CoV-2 specificity of the second-wave clones peaking on day 37 was not confirmed. Contracting CD4+ clones were found mainly in CM and EM memory subsets, while CD8+ clones were enriched in EMRA. Clones that contracted from day 15 to 85 showed balanced CD4/CD8 phenotypes, whereas a second wave of clones that expanded from day 15 to 37 leaned towards CD4+. Only two mild cases were covered by the study, and larger cohorts that include severe cases with pre-infection samples were considered necessary.

Ficoll-Paque density gradient centrifugation was the method used to isolate PBMCs. V lost 6 bases and J lost 6 bases; the stretch between them is 17 bases long. Counted from cysteine to phenylalanine, this CDR3 has 15 amino acids. The CDR3 DNA has 45 bases and is translated from base 1. CDR1 and CDR2 were assigned from the germline V gene as SNHLY and FYNNEI. Data came from an Illumina NovaSeq 6000. Using 5'RACE with constant-segment primers, TCRalpha and TCRbeta cDNA libraries were constructed, with sample barcodes and unique molecular identifiers added in the process. Trizol reagent was used to extract RNA from every sample. Libraries were amplified in two PCR steps, with a second sample barcode and Illumina TruSeq adapters added in the second step. Sequencing of libraries was performed on an Illumina NovaSeq with 2 x 150 bp paired-end reads. Per the original workflow: The reads were demultiplexed and collapsed into UMI-guided consensus sequences using migec v1.2.7. Using mixcr v2.1.11, UMI consensuses were aligned to TRA and TRB V and J templates and then assembled into clonotypes. Clonotypes were classified as expanded or contracted when called significant by both edgeR and NoisET, with noise models trained on biological replicates. For edgeR calls, the cutoffs were a false discovery rate-adjusted p below 0.01 and a log2 fold-change threshold of 1. As an exploratory analysis of dynamics, PCA with hierarchical clustering was applied to max-normalized trajectories of the 1000 most abundant clonotypes. Separately sequenced CD4+ and CD8+ repertoires were used to assign a CD4 or CD8 phenotype to each responding clone. In TCRdb, the public reads were trimmed at Q25 with fastp and aligned with MiXCR, with productive beta chains retained. Each entry is one CDR3 protein sequence, shown with its most common DNA and genes. The V and J calls, along with clone size, are taken from TCRdb and not from the paper's own processing. The sample has 90,000 to 130,000 distinct CDR3 sequences on record, over 15% of them singletons. Roughly 6% of the sample comes from the top ten.

This clonotype was seen at least ten times. Its antigen remains unidentified. No much larger clone is present one base from it, and per-base qualities are unavailable. The sequenced sample was PBMCs or a T cell subset sorted from them (not recorded which). This clonotype was sampled from a man aged 18 to 30 who had mild COVID-19 (a few samples of this study predate the infection). The sample titles of this study are shuffled in the database, so cell type and time point are left out; the donor was told from shared clones. This chain joins TRBV2 to TRBJ2-2; the D gene is perhaps TRBD1 or TRBD2, as each covers 5 bases. The CDR3 region has the sequence CASSLLGALPGELFF. The nucleotides read TGTGCCAGCAGCTTGCTCGGGGCCCTGCCCGGGGAGCTGTTTTTT.